This T cell receptor beta chain was sequenced in a study of T cell responses to AZD1222 COVID-19 vaccine (dated by TCRdb to about 2021). A note on the overall study: AZD1222 recipients with second doses at about 4 weeks or about 12 weeks were pooled, because spike-specific TCR depth and breadth did not differ between schedules. TCR sequencing was performed for approximately 240 trial participants, of whom about 200 were given two doses of AZD1222 and around 26 were given two doses of MenACWY control vaccine. Trial participants were enrolled by age into subgroups of 18-55, 56-69 and 70-plus years, and around 140, 26 and 57 TCR-sequenced participants, respectively, were included in these subgroups.

Points the paper makes about the study in general: After two AZD1222 doses, spike-specific TCR breadth and depth were significantly higher than at day 0 and than in MenACWY recipients. In the small 56-69-year group, the increase in depth fell short of significance, most likely because of low power. Because no day 14 peak-response samples were available, repertoires were characterized only after the peak T cell response. Conclusions about previously exposed vaccinees were limited because only five to seven AZD1222 recipients were SARS-CoV-2 seropositive at baseline. Reportedly, almost half of the unique spike-specific TCRs recognized epitopes lying outside the regions that are mutated in the B.1.351 and B.1.1.7 variants. Most participants were white British and females outnumbered males, and the authors suggested that clonal diversity may have been underestimated. The whole spike protein was spanned by vaccine-associated CD4 TCRs, and dominant responses were seen in regions 160-218 and 743-854.

On this clone itself: Its antigen has not been determined. Base-call qualities are not available, and no considerably larger clone is one nucleotide away.

Via the germline V gene, CDR1 is MNHEY and CDR2 SVGEGT. Taken from cysteine to phenylalanine, the CDR3 has 11 residues. The only DNA kept is the CDR3, 33 bases in frame from the first base. Trimming at the junction amounts to 2 bases on V and 5 bases on J, and the germline ends lie 3 bases apart. This specimen's time point label, interpreted: baseline before first vaccination. Vaccinee samples came from UK trials COV001 and COV002, including a single-blind randomized controlled phase 2/3 trial of AZD1222 (ChAdOx1 nCoV-19) in healthy adults. For TCRbeta chain sequencing, PBMC samples were collected from trial participants at day 0 and at day 28 after the second dose. The CDR3 regions of human TCRbeta chains were subjected to immunosequencing. On the study's bioinformatics: Repertoire TCRs were matched against a reference library of SARS-CoV-2-specific TCRs generated with the MIRA antigen-specificity platform. Breadth was defined as the fraction of unique TCRs that were SARS-CoV-2-associated. Depth was defined as the fraction of total T cells that were SARS-CoV-2-associated. Each spike-specific TCR was assigned to its reactive spike region and to a CD4 or CD8 class using the MIRA data. Log10-transformed breadth and depth values were compared by one-way ANOVA with Sidak's multiple comparisons tests. In its TCRdb copy, this immuneACCESS table keeps in-frame sequences only and misses some clones. Where compared with another copy, unresolved V genes explain less than half of these, and the others have no known cause. For V, J and clone size, that table is used; D and trimming come from the DNA. A total of about 150,000 clones appear in this sample, roughly nine tenths of them only once. The leading ten clones occupy 4.5% to 6.5% of the sample.

Specimen: peripheral blood, collected on day 0 of AZD1222 vaccination. The rearrangement joined TRBV6-2 or TRBV6-3 to TRBJ2-5; the D gene lacks a confident call. This clonotype was obtained from an adult in good health. The CDR3 protein sequence reads: CASSYTETQYF. The DNA is as follows: TGTGCCAGCAGTTACACGGAGACCCAGTACTTC.